The 18 T cell receptor beta chains below all came from one sample that was sequenced in a study of shared clonotypes between healthy human individuals. TCRdb keeps only in-frame clones here, not all; method: immunoSEQ multiplex PCR. Counted here are about 480,000 clones, almost 80% occurring once; the ten biggest clones make up approximately 12%. The sample taken for sequencing was PBMCs. The receptors were gathered from a woman in her forties in good health. Some clones in this sample may be carry-over from other donors' samples.

This clone showed up just a few times. The CDR3 reads CASSFGRGNNEQFF. CDR3 DNA: TGTGCCAGCAGCTTTGGCAGGGGGAACAATGAGCAGTTCTTC. J is TRBJ2-1 and V is TRBV5-5; 7 positions agree with TRBD1. After removal of 2 bases from V and 5 bases from J, the junction contained 4 bases not matched to a gene. The CDR3 has 14 amino acids. Per germline, CDR1 SGHKS and CDR2 YYEKEE (reference sequence).

The V gene is TRBV18, the J gene TRBJ2-1, with D tentatively TRBD1 (6 bases). V was shortened by 6 bases and J by 2 bases, with 11 bases between the two germline ends. The CDR3 is 14 residues long. Germline V CDR1 and CDR2: KGHSH, LQKENI. CDR3 sequence reads: CASSADRTYNEQFF. CDR3 bases: TGTGCCAGCTCCGCAGACAGGACCTACAATGAGCAGTTCTTC.

The chain couples TRBV7-9 to TRBJ1-1, with D tentatively TRBD1 (6 bases). CDR1 SEHNR and CDR2 FQNEAQ come from the germline V gene (reference sequence). V lost 5 bases, J lost 3 bases, and 13 bases lay in between. CDR3 size: 14 residues. The CDR3 nucleotides are TGTGCCAGCAGCAAAACAGGGTCTCACACTGAAGCTTTCTTT. Amino acid sequence: CASSKTGSHTEAFF. Full variable domain (remainder filled in from reference TRBV7-9 and TRBJ1-1): DTGVSQNPRHKITKRGQNVTFRCDPISEHNRLYWYRQTLGQGPEFLTYFQNEAQLEKSRLLSDRFSAERPKGSFSTLEIQRTEQGDSAMYLCASSKTGSHTEAFFGQGTRLTVV.

The chain uses TRBV6-4 and TRBJ1-1, with D tentatively TRBD1 (5 bases). Deletions cut 6 bases from V and 1 base from J, with 9 bases between. CDR1 and CDR2 (germline): MRHNA, SNTAGT. The CDR3 runs 13 residues. CDR3 region: CASSSQENTEAFF. CDR3 DNA sequence: TGTGCCAGCAGCTCACAGGAGAACACTGAAGCTTTCTTT.

This clone was picked up a small number of times. The chain carries TRBV5-1 and TRBJ1-2, with D unclear. V was shortened by 2 bases and J by 7 bases, with 15 bases between the two germline ends. Germline V gene sequence: CDR1 SGHRS, CDR2 YFSETQ. The CDR3 is 14 residues long. CDR3 amino acids: CASSFGLEGGGYTF. The CDR3 DNA sequence: TGCGCCAGCAGCTTCGGGCTAGAAGGTGGTGGCTACACCTTC.

The rearrangement links TRBV5-1 to TRBJ1-2, with 9 positions matching TRBD1. V shed 2 bases and J 3 bases; nucleotides not matched to a gene: 5. The CDR3 has 15 residues. The V gene's germline CDR1 is SGHRS and CDR2 YFSETQ. Here the CDR3 reads CASSLEGQGDYGYTF. CDR3 DNA sequence: TGCGCCAGCAGCTTAGAGGGACAGGGCGACTATGGCTACACCTTC.

CDR3 sequence reads: CASSTQRGAGGETQYF. CDR3 nucleotide sequence: TGTGCCAGCAGCACCCAAAGGGGGGCAGGGGGGGAGACCCAGTACTTC. V usage is TRBV13 and J usage is TRBJ2-5, with D perhaps TRBD1 (7 bases). This CDR3 comprises 16 residues. V was cut by 5 bases and J by 5 bases, with 21 bases left in between. Germline loops: CDR1 PRHDT, CDR2 FYEKMQ (reference sequence).

The chain employs TRBV6-5 and TRBJ2-7, with unresolved D. Germline V CDR1 and CDR2: MNHEY, SVGAGI. V was pared by 11 bases and J by 2 bases, with 10 bases between. This CDR3 has 11 amino acids. CDR3 sequence reads: CASRSAYEQYF. The CDR3 DNA reads as TGTGCCTCCCGGTCGGCCTACGAGCAGTACTTC.

J is TRBJ2-3 and V is TRBV18; D is possibly TRBD2 (6 bases). The V end lost 4 bases, the J end lost 2 bases, and 13 bases lay between the germline ends. This CDR3 comprises 15 residues. Germline V gene sequence: CDR1 KGHSH, CDR2 LQKENI. The CDR3 bases are TGTGCCAGCTCACGGCGGGACGCTGTCACAGATACGCAGTATTTT. Translated, it gives CASSRRDAVTDTQYF.

A single count supports this clone. The gene calls are TRBV28 and TRBJ2-7; 7 bases are shared with TRBD1. Germline V gene lookup returns CDR1 MDHEN and CDR2 SYDVKM. Trimming removed 2 bases from V and 0 bases from J; junction bases left unmatched: 4. This CDR3 contains 15 residues. CDR3 bases: TGTGCCAGCAGTTTAAGGTCAGGGGGCTCCTACGAGCAGTACTTC. Translation: CASSLRSGGSYEQYF.

V usage is TRBV27 and J usage is TRBJ2-7, with 10 bases lining up with TRBD2. V shed 3 bases and J 2 bases; nucleotides not matched to a gene: 10. This CDR3 spans 17 amino acids. The germline gives CDR1 MNHEY, CDR2 SMNVEV (reference sequence). The CDR3 DNA reads as TGTGCCAGCAGTTTTATCCCCAAACTAGCGGGGACCTACGAGCAGTACTTC. Encoded protein: CASSFIPKLAGTYEQYF.

The rearrangement joins TRBV7-9 to TRBJ2-1; 12 positions match TRBD2. The V and J ends lost 5 bases and 7 bases, in that order; junction bases with no gene match: 3. The CDR3 length is 14 residues. Germline CDR1 reads SEHNR; CDR2 reads FQNEAQ (reference sequence). CDR3 residues: CASSLGLAGNEQFF. CDR3 bases: TGTGCCAGCAGCCTTGGACTAGCGGGAAATGAGCAGTTCTTC. The full variable domain, in which reference TRBV7-9 and TRBJ2-1 provide the parts outside the CDR3, is DTGVSQNPRHKITKRGQNVTFRCDPISEHNRLYWYRQTLGQGPEFLTYFQNEAQLEKSRLLSDRFSAERPKGSFSTLEIQRTEQGDSAMYLCASSLGLAGNEQFFGPGTRLTVL.

The gene calls are TRBV19 and TRBJ1-5; D gene unclear. Trimming pared 5 bases from V and 0 bases from J, leaving 11 bases between. CDR1 and CDR2 (germline): LNHDA, SQIVND (reference sequence). The CDR3 sequence is 15 residues long. CDR3 sequence reads: CASSRVYYSNQPQHF. DNA of the CDR3: TGTGCCAGTAGTCGGGTTTATTATAGCAATCAGCCCCAGCATTTT.

The chain carries TRBV6-1 and TRBJ2-1; weak D call: TRBD2 (5 bases). The germline V gene has CDR1 MNHNS and CDR2 SASEGT. The V gene lost 8 bases and the J gene lost 0 bases, with 11 bases spanning the gap. The CDR3 is 14 residues long. For the CDR3, the DNA is TGTGCCAGCGAGTGGACTCCCTCCTACAATGAGCAGTTCTTC. This sequence encodes CASEWTPSYNEQFF.

The chain has TRBV10-3 and TRBJ2-5; the match to TRBD2 covers 12 bases. The germline V gene has CDR1 ENHRY and CDR2 SYGVKD. The CDR3 extends over 13 amino acids. Germline trimming cut 9 bases from V and 4 bases from J; bases unmatched to any gene: 3. CDR3 coding DNA: TGTGCCATTCGACTAGCGGGAGTAGAGACCCAGTACTTC. Protein sequence: CAIRLAGVETQYF.

On this clone itself: Other DNA sequences in this specimen translate into the identical CDR3. The chain joins TRBV30 to TRBJ2-5, with D hard to call. Per the germline V gene, CDR1 is GTSNPN and CDR2 is SVGIG (reference sequence). V lost 0 bases and J lost 2, with 7 bases in between. The CDR3 sequence is 13 residues long. CDR3 in amino acids: CAWSVGGQETQYF. CDR3 DNA: TGTGCCTGGAGTGTCGGTGGGCAAGAGACCCAGTACTTC.

This clone was counted ten times or more. V is TRBV30 and J is TRBJ2-7; the D gene could be TRBD1 or TRBD2 (5 bases each). The germline gives CDR1 GTSNPN, CDR2 SVGIG (reference sequence). Trimming shortened V by 0 bases and J by 2 bases, and 17 bases separated the two germline ends. CDR3 size: 16 residues. The CDR3 bases are TGTGCCTGGAGTGTACTGAAGGGGCAGAGGGCCTACGAGCAGTACTTC. The encoded protein is CAWSVLKGQRAYEQYF.

This clone was seen only once. Other DNA variants within this sample encode the same CDR3. V is TRBV28 and J is TRBJ2-2, with 8 positions matching TRBD2. CDR1 is MDHEN and CDR2 is SYDVKM in the germline V gene. There are 15 residues in the CDR3. V dropped 3 bases and J dropped 4; count of bases not matched to a gene: 4. The CDR3 loop reads CASSFSGGGTGELFF. CDR3 DNA: TGTGCCAGCAGTTTCTCCGGGGGGGGCACCGGGGAGCTGTTTTTT.